Following are 21 T cell receptor beta chains from one sample sequenced in a study of T cell repertoires in cytomegalovirus infection. TCRdb reanalysed the reads using MiXCR and keeps one entry per CDR3 protein. In the table there are 200,000 to 300,000 distinct CDR3 sequences, approximately 10% of which are singletons. Sequencing was done on a sample of PBMCs. All receptors derive from a human donor in good health (CMV status not recorded). Some clones in this sample may be carry-over from other donors' samples.

The table lists this clonotype with a few counts. The V gene is TRBV2, the J gene TRBJ2-3; D tentatively reads TRBD1 or TRBD2 (6 bases each). This CDR3 region has 15 residues. V shed 1 base and J shed 5 bases, with 13 bases lying between them. Germline loops: CDR1 SNHLY, CDR2 FYNNEI. The CDR3, as DNA: TGTGCCAGCAGTGAAGGGGGGGCCCCCCGAGATACGCAGTATTTT. Translation gives CASSEGGAPRDTQYF.

This clonotype came up many times. This chain links TRBV29-1 with TRBJ2-1; D gene unclear. Germline V gene data show CDR1 as SQVTM and CDR2 as ANQGSEA. Trimming took off 1 base at V and 0 bases at J, with 7 bases between the two ends. This CDR3 is built from 14 residues. CDR3 residues: CSVEAGGSYNEQFF. CDR3 sequence (DNA): TGCAGCGTTGAAGCGGGCGGCTCCTACAATGAGCAGTTCTTC.

This clonotype was counted ten times or more. The chain joins TRBV14 to TRBJ2-7; TRBD2 agrees at 8 bases. V lost 0 bases, J lost 1 base, and 11 bases stayed unmatched. Germline lookup yields CDR1 SGHDN and CDR2 FVKESK. This CDR3 has 18 amino acids. This CDR3 is CASSQDRVGRGGSYEQYF. DNA of the CDR3: TGTGCCAGCAGCCAAGATCGAGTCGGCCGGGGGGGATCCTACGAGCAGTACTTC.

In this sample, this clonotype turned up many times. The chain has TRBV7-2 and TRBJ1-6; no reliable D call. The germline V and J ends were trimmed by 6 bases and 0 bases, with 9 bases remaining between them. CDR1 and CDR2 (germline): SGHTA, FQGNSA. This CDR3 has 15 residues. The CDR3 sequence is CASRSDSSYNSPLHF. CDR3 nucleotide sequence: TGTGCCAGCAGGTCCGATAGCTCCTATAATTCACCCCTCCACTTT.

This clonotype came up many times. The V call is TRBV5-1, the J call TRBJ1-1; D possibly corresponds to TRBD1 (6 bases). CDR1 is SGHRS and CDR2 is YFSETQ in the germline V gene. The germline V and J ends were trimmed by 0 bases and 7 bases, with 16 bases remaining between them. The CDR3 sequence is 15 residues long. The CDR3 nucleotides are TGCGCCAGCAGCTTGGACAGGGCCGGAGTGAGTGAAGCTTTCTTT. Encoded protein: CASSLDRAGVSEAFF.

This clonotype was counted between two and nine times. The rearrangement joins TRBV7-4 to TRBJ1-4, with D unclear. Germline V lookup: CDR1 SGHVT, CDR2 SQSDAQ. This CDR3 has 14 residues. V was pared by 5 bases and J by 7 bases, with 14 bases between. The CDR3 spells CASSPTSRVEKLFF. The CDR3 DNA reads as TGTGCCAGCAGCCCCACGTCGAGGGTTGAAAAACTGTTTTTT.

This clonotype has at least ten counts. The V and J genes are TRBV7-2 and TRBJ2-1, with 9 nucleotides matching TRBD2. The CDR3 runs to 14 residues. Germline V gives CDR1 SGHTA, CDR2 FQGNSA. Trimming cost V 5 bases and J 8 bases; bases outside gene matches: 7. CDR3 coding DNA: TGTGCCAGCAGCCTGACGGGACTAGCCTATGAGCAGTTCTTC. It yields the protein CASSLTGLAYEQFF.

This clonotype was counted a few times. The rearrangement links TRBV5-6 to TRBJ2-7, with 9 positions matching TRBD1. Germline CDR1 and CDR2: SGHDT and YYEEEE. With 4 bases clipped from V and 2 bases from J, the junction kept 10 bases outside the gene matches. The CDR3 is 16 residues long. The CDR3 sequence is CASSPLGTGFTYEQYF. As DNA, the CDR3 is TGTGCCAGCAGCCCGTTGGGGACAGGGTTTACCTACGAGCAGTACTTC.

This clonotype was found many times. The chain joins TRBV28 to TRBJ1-4; D is ambiguous. CDR1 is MDHEN, CDR2 SYDVKM, per germline. CDR3 length: 15 residues. Between the trimmed V and J ends, which lost 5 bases and 8 bases, there was a span of 18 bases. CDR3 bases: TGTGCCAGCAGTACCCGGACCCTGAGGGAAGAAAAACTGTTTTTT. Amino acid sequence: CASSTRTLREEKLFF.

Ten or more counts support this clonotype. The chain couples TRBV7-2 to TRBJ2-7; tentatively, D is TRBD2 (7 bases). Per the germline V gene, CDR1 is SGHTA and CDR2 is FQGNSA. With 1 base removed from V and 7 bases from J, the gap between germline ends came to 17 bases. The CDR3 covers 15 residues. CDR3 DNA sequence: TGTGCCAGCAGCTTAGTGCCGGGGGGCTCTTGGGAGCAGTACTTC. This sequence encodes CASSLVPGGSWEQYF.

This clonotype was seen repeatedly, ten times or more. V gene TRBV12-3 or TRBV12-4 combines with J gene TRBJ2-5; no definite D call. The CDR3 spans 14 residues. Trimming stripped 5 bases from V and 5 bases from J, with 15 bases between. The DNA for the CDR3 is TGTGCCAGCAGTAAGCAGCCCTTGAGGGAGACCCAGTACTTC. This sequence encodes CASSKQPLRETQYF.

This chain uses TRBV6-2 or TRBV6-3 with TRBJ2-5; perhaps TRBD1 as D (6 bases). Trimming stripped 5 bases from V and 4 bases from J, with 11 bases between. Germline assignment: CDR1 MNHEY and CDR2 SVGEGT. This CDR3 contains 13 residues. CDR3 protein: CASSRDKAETQYF. The CDR3 bases are TGTGCCAGCAGTCGGGACAAGGCAGAGACCCAGTACTTC.

The chain uses TRBV28 and TRBJ2-7, with TRBD2 as a possible D gene (7 bases). The CDR3 covers 17 residues. With 6 bases removed from V and 3 bases from J, the gap between germline ends came to 24 bases. In germline, CDR1 is MDHEN, CDR2 SYDVKM. CDR3 nucleotide sequence: TGTGCCAGCAGACCTCCATCGGGGGGCTTTTCGCGCTACGAGCAGTACTTC. Its translation: CASRPPSGGFSRYEQYF. Looking up the rest from reference TRBV28 and TRBJ2-7 gives the full variable domain: DVKVTQSSRYLVKRTGEKVFLECVQDMDHENMFWYRQDPGLGLRLIYFSYDVKMKEKGDIPEGYSVSREKKERFSLILESASTNQTSMYLCASRPPSGGFSRYEQYFGPGTRLTVT.

This clonotype was counted between two and nine times. J is TRBJ2-7 and V is TRBV6-2 or TRBV6-3, with D hard to call. Trimming cost V 6 bases and J 2 bases, with 8 bases left between them. This CDR3 region has 12 residues. Per the germline V gene, CDR1 is MNHEY and CDR2 is SVGEGT. CDR3 in DNA: TGTGCCAGCAGACTTCTAACCTACGAGCAGTACTTC. Its protein is CASRLLTYEQYF.

This clonotype was recorded at least ten times. J is TRBJ1-5 and V is TRBV28; 9 nucleotides agree with TRBD1. With V trimmed by 5 bases and J by 2 bases, 4 bases remained unmatched. Germline assignment: CDR1 MDHEN and CDR2 SYDVKM. This CDR3 spans 15 amino acids. CDR3 sequence: CASSGRTGGNQPQHF. The CDR3, as DNA: TGTGCCAGCAGTGGGAGGACAGGGGGCAATCAGCCCCAGCATTTT.

The rearrangement uses TRBV14 and TRBJ2-6; D gene uncertain. Germline V gives CDR1 SGHDN, CDR2 FVKESK. V dropped 3 bases and J dropped 0 bases, with 12 bases sitting between them. CDR3 length equals 17 residues. CDR3 in amino acids: CASSHPKLASGANVLTF. DNA for the CDR3: TGTGCCAGCAGCCACCCAAAGTTGGCCTCTGGGGCCAACGTCCTGACTTTC.

Note on this clonotype: Just one base apart from a much larger clone, this may be a read error. J is TRBJ2-7 and V is TRBV4-1; D perhaps matches TRBD2 (5 bases). This CDR3 is 15 amino acids long. Germline V CDR1 and CDR2: MGHRA, YSYEKL. The CDR3 region has the DNA TGCGCCAGCAGCCAAGGTCCCGGGAAGGCCTACGAGCAGAACTTC. Its protein is CASSQGPGKAYEQNF.

This clonotype was recorded at least ten times. The rearrangement links TRBV7-2 to TRBJ1-1, with D possibly being TRBD1 (6 bases). Germline CDR1 and CDR2: SGHTA and FQGNSA. The CDR3 has 13 amino acids. The V end lost 5 bases, the J end lost 4 bases, and 11 bases lay between the germline ends. The CDR3 protein is CASSQRGGTEAFF. CDR3 nucleotide sequence: TGTGCCAGCAGCCAGAGGGGGGGCACTGAAGCTTTCTTT.

This clonotype was observed at least ten times. V usage is TRBV7-2 and J usage is TRBJ2-1; D gene unclear. Trimming left V 8 bases short and J 5 bases short, with 19 bases between. Germline V gene sequence: CDR1 SGHTA, CDR2 FQGNSA. The CDR3 covers 15 residues. The CDR3 nucleotides are TGTGCCAGCCGGGCCGGAACCGTAGGTCACAATGAGCAGTTCTTC. Translating it yields CASRAGTVGHNEQFF. The whole variable domain, remainder taken from reference TRBV7-2 and TRBJ2-1, is GAGVSQSPSNKVTEKGKDVELRCDPISGHTALYWYRQSLGQGLEFLIYFQGNSAPDKSGLPSDRFSAERTGGSVSTLTIQRTQQEDSAVYLCASRAGTVGHNEQFFGPGTRLTVL.

The table lists this clonotype with a few counts. The genes are TRBV12-5 and TRBJ2-7; 7 nucleotides align to TRBD1. Germline V gives CDR1 LGHNT, CDR2 FRNRAP. CDR3 size: 13 residues. Trimming cost V 6 bases and J 3 bases; bases outside gene matches: 5. CDR3 protein: CASGTGTDYEQYF. The CDR3 coding sequence is TGTGCTAGTGGAACTGGGACAGACTACGAGCAGTACTTC. Supplemented by reference TRBV12-5 and TRBJ2-7, the full variable domain reads DARVTQTPRHKVTEMGQEVTMRCQPILGHNTVFWYRQTMMQGLELLAYFRNRAPLDDSGMPKDRFSAEMPDATLATLKIQPSEPRDSAVYFCASGTGTDYEQYFGPGTRLTVT.

This clonotype was detected many times. The J gene is TRBJ1-2, the V gene TRBV7-2, with TRBD1 matching 7 bases. The ends lost 5 bases at V and 8 bases at J; junction bases unmatched: 8. The germline V gene has CDR1 SGHTA and CDR2 FQGNSA. The CDR3 has 13 amino acids. CDR3 protein: CASSGDRVQGYTF. As DNA, the CDR3 is TGTGCCAGCAGCGGAGACAGGGTGCAGGGCTACACCTTC.